The TCR beta chain described here comes from a study of vaccination effects on CD4 cells after COVID-19. The overall study: Each of a few convalescent patients underwent sampling at an early and a late point after vaccination. The post-vaccine samples were taken, at the median, 72 days after the second dose.

The CDR3 spans 15 residues. Trimming removed 4 bases from V and 6 bases from J, with 17 bases in between. Germline V gives CDR1 LGHDT, CDR2 YNNKEL (reference sequence). Before sequencing, viral peptide pools were used by the ViraFEST assay to expand antigen-specific CD4+ T cells. CD4+ T cells were isolated after about eleven days of culture. Confirmation by PCR established that the person had SARS-CoV-2 infection between March and December 2020. Either the mRNA-1273 or the BNT162b2 vaccine was given to participants as two doses. Only in-frame clones appear in the TCRdb table, and some are missing; sequencing was by immunoSEQ multiplex PCR. Seen here are about 15,000 clones, 76% observed once, and the top ten hold around 23%. The sample holds one count of this clone. Its antigen is currently unknown.

The V gene is TRBV3-1 (or the pseudogene TRBV3-2), the J gene TRBJ2-3; D call uncertain. The clonotype comes from a human donor who had a prior SARS-CoV-2 infection. Source: CD4+ T cells from PBMCs cultured with HCoV-NL63 spike peptides, taken after COVID-19 vaccination. CDR3 sequence reads: CASSPGGTSADTQYF. DNA of the CDR3: TGTGCCAGCAGCCCGGGCGGTACATCCGCGGATACGCAGTATTTT.